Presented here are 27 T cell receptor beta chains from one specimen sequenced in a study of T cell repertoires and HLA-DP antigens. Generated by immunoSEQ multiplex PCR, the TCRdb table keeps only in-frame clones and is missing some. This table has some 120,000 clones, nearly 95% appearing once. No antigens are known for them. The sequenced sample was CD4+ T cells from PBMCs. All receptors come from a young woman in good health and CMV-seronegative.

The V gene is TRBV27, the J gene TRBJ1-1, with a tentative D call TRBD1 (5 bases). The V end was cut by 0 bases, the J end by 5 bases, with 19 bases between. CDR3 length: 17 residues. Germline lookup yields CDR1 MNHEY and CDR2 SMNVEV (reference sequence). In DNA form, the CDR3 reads TGTGCCAGCAGTTTATCGAAACGGGGGTTAGTGGGAACTGAAGCTTTCTTT. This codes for CASSLSKRGLVGTEAFF.

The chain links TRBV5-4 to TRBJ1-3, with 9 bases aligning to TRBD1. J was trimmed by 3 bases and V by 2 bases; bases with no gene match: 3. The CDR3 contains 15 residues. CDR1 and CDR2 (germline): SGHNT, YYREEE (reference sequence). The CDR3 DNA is TGTGCCAGCAGCTTACAGGGGGCCGGTGGAAACACCATATATTTT. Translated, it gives CASSLQGAGGNTIYF.

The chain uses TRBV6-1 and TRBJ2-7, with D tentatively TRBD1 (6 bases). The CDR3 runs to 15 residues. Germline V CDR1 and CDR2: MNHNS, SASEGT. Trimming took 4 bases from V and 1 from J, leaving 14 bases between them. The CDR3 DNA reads TGTGCCAGCAGTGTTATAACCGGGACATCCTACGAGCAGTACTTC. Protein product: CASSVITGTSYEQYF.

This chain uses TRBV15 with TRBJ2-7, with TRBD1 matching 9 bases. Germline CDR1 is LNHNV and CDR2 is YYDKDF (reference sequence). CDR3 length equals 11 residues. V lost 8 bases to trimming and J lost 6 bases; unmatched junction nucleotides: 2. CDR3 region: CATGTGLEQYV. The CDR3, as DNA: TGTGCCACCGGGACAGGGCTCGAGCAGTACGTC.

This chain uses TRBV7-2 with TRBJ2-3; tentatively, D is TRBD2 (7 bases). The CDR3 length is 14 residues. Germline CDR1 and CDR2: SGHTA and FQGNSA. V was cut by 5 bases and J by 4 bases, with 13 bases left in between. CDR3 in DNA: TGTGCCAGCAGCGGGGGGGCGATAGCAGATACGCAGTATTTT. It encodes CASSGGAIADTQYF.

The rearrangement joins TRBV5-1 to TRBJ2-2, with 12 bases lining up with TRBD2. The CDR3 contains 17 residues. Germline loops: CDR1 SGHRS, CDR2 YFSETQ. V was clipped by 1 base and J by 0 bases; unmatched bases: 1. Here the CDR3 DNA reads TGCGCCAGCAGCTTGTCTAGCGGGAGGGCGAACACCGGGGAGCTGTTTTTT. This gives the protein CASSLSSGRANTGELFF.

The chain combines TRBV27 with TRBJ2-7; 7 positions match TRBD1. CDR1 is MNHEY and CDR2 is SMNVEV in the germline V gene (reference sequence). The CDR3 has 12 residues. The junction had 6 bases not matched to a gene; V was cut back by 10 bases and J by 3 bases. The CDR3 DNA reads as TGTGCCATCCAAGACAGGGTCTACGAGCAGTACGTC. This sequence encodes CAIQDRVYEQYV.

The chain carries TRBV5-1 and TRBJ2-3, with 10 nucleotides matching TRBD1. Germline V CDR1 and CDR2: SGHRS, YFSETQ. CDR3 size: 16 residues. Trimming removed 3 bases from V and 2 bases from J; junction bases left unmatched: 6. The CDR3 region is CASSSRTGGVTDTQYF. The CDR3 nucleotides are TGCGCCAGCAGCTCGCGGACAGGGGGAGTCACAGATACGCAGTATTTT.

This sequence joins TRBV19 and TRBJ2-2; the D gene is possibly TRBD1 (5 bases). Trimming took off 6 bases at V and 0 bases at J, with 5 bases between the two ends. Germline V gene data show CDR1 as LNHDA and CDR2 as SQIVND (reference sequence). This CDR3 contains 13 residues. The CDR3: CASRTANTGELFF. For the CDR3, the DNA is TGTGCCAGTAGGACAGCGAACACCGGGGAGCTGTTTTTT.

The CDR3 sequence: CASGREVLSNQPQHF. For the CDR3, the DNA is TGTGCCAGCGGAAGGGAGGTCCTTAGCAATCAGCCCCAGCATTTT. This sequence joins TRBV6-1 and TRBJ1-5, with D unresolved. V shed 8 bases and J shed 0 bases, with 14 bases lying between them. The CDR3 totals 15 residues. The germline gives CDR1 MNHNS, CDR2 SASEGT.

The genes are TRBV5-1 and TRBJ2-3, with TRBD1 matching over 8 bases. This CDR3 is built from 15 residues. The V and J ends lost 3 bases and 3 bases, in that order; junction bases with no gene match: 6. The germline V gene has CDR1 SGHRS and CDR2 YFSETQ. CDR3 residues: CASSSDRAGTDTQYF. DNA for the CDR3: TGCGCCAGCAGCTCGGACAGGGCCGGGACAGATACGCAGTATTTT.

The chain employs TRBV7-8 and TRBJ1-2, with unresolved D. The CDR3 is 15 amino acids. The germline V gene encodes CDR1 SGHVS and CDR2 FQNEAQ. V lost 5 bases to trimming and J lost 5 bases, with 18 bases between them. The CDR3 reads CASSPRAFKGYGYTF. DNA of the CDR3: TGTGCCAGCAGCCCCCGGGCTTTTAAGGGTTATGGCTACACCTTC. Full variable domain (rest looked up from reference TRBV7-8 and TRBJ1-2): GAGVSQSPRYKVAKRGQDVALRCDPISGHVSLFWYQQALGQGPEFLTYFQNEAQLDKSGLPSDRFFAERPEGSVSTLKIQRTQQEDSAVYLCASSPRAFKGYGYTFGSGTRLTVV.

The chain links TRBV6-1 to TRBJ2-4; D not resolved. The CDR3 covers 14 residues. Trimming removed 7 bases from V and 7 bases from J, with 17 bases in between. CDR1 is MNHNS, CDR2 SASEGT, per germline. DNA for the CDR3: TGTGCCAGCACCGCATACCCAACCGCCAACATTCAGTACTTC. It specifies CASTAYPTANIQYF.

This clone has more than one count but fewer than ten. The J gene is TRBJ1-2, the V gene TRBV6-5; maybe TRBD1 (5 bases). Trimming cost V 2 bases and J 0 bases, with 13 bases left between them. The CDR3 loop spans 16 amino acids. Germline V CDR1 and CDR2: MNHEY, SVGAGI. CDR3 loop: CASSYMPGTSNYGYTF. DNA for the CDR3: TGTGCCAGCAGTTACATGCCTGGGACTTCTAACTATGGCTACACCTTC.

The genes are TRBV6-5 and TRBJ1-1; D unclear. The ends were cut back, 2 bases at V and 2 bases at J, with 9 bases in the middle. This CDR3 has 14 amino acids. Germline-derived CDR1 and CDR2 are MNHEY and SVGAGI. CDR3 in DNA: TGTGCCAGCAGTTACGGGCGGAGAAACACTGAAGCTTTCTTT. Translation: CASSYGRRNTEAFF.

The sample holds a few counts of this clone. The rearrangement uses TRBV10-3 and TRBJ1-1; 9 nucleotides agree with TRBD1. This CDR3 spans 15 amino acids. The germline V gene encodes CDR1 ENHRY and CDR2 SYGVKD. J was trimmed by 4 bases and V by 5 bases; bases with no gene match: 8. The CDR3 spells CAISRPGTGFTEAFF. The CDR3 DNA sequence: TGTGCCATCAGTCGACCCGGGACAGGGTTCACTGAAGCTTTCTTT.

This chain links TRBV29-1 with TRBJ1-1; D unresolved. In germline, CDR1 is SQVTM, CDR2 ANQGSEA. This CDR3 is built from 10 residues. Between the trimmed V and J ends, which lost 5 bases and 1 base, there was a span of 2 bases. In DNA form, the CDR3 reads TGCAGCGTTTCGAACACTGAAGCTTTCTTT. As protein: CSVSNTEAFF.

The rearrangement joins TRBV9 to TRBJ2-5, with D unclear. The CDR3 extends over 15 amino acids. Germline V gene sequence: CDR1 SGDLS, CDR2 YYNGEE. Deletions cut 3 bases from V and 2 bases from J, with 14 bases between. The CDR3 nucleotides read TGTGCCAGCAGCGCCCATGTAGCAAAGCAAGAGACCCAGTACTTC. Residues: CASSAHVAKQETQYF.

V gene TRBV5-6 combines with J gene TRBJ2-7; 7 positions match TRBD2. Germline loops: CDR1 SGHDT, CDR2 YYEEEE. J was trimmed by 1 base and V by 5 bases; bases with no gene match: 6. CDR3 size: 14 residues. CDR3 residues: CASRAGLRSYEQYF. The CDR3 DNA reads TGTGCCAGCAGAGCGGGACTCCGATCCTACGAGCAGTACTTC.

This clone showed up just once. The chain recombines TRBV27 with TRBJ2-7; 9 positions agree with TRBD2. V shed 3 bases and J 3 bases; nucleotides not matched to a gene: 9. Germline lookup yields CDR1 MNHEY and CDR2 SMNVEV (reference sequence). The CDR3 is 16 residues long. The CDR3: CASSFSITAGGYEQYF. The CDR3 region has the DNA TGTGCCAGCAGTTTTAGTATCACAGCGGGAGGCTACGAGCAGTACTTC.

CDR3 DNA: TGTGCCAGCAGCTTGAGCCTGAATGAGCAGTTCTTC. The encoded protein is CASSLSLNEQFF. The gene calls are TRBV7-2 and TRBJ2-1; D remains ambiguous. Trimming removed 3 bases from V and 7 bases from J, with 7 bases in between. The CDR3 totals 12 residues. Germline V gene data show CDR1 as SGHTA and CDR2 as FQGNSA.

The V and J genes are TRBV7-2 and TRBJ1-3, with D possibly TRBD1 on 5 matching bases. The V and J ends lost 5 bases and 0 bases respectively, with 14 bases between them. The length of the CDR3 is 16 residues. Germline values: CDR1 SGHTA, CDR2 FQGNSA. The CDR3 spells CASSPHGASSGNTIYF. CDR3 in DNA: TGTGCCAGCAGCCCTCACGGGGCTAGCTCTGGAAACACCATATATTTT.

CDR3 residues: CASSAKPGTDYNEQFF. The CDR3 bases are TGTGCCAGCAGCGCAAAACCCGGGACGGACTACAATGAGCAGTTCTTC. The V gene is TRBV5-8, the J gene TRBJ2-1, with D perhaps TRBD1 or TRBD2 (5 bases each). V was shortened by 4 bases and J by 3 bases, with 17 bases between the two germline ends. CDR1 is SGHTS, CDR2 YDEGEE, per germline. The CDR3 spans 16 residues.

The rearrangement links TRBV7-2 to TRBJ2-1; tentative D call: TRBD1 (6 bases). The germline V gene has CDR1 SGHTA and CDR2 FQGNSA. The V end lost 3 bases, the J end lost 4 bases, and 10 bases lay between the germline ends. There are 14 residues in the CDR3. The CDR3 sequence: CASSFDRRYNEQFF. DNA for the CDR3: TGTGCCAGCAGCTTTGACAGGCGGTACAATGAGCAGTTCTTC.

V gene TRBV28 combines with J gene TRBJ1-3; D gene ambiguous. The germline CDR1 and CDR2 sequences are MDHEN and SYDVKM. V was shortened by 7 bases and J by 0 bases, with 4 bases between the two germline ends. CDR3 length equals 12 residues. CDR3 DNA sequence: TGTGCCAGCACCAGCTCTGGAAACACCATATATTTT. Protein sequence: CASTSSGNTIYF. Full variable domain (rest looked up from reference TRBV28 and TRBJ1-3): DVKVTQSSRYLVKRTGEKVFLECVQDMDHENMFWYRQDPGLGLRLIYFSYDVKMKEKGDIPEGYSVSREKKERFSLILESASTNQTSMYLCASTSSGNTIYFGEGSWLTVV.

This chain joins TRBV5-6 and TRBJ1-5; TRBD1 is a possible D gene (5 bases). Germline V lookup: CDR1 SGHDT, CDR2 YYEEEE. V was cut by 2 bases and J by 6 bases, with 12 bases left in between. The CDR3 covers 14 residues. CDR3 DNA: TGTGCCAGCAGCTTCGGCAGGGTGGCTCAGCCCCAGCATTTT. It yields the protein CASSFGRVAQPQHF.

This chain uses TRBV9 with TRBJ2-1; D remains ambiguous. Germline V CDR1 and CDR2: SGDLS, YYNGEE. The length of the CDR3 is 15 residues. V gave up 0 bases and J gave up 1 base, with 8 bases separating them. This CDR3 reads CASSVEWASYNEQFF. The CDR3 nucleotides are TGTGCCAGCAGCGTAGAGTGGGCTTCCTACAATGAGCAGTTCTTC.